The next 14 T cell receptor beta chains were all read from a single sample in a study of CD8+ T cells in alopecia areata. TCR sequencing used cDNA made by reverse transcription of extracted RNA. The assay was immunoSEQ multiplex PCR, and TCRdb's table has in-frame clones only and misses some. The data hold roughly 200,000 clones, with roughly 60% observed a single time. The sample was CD4+ T cells sorted from blood, taken at week 0. The receptors come from a human donor with alopecia areata.

The genes are TRBV6-1 and TRBJ2-2; 7 bases are shared with TRBD2. CDR1 and CDR2 from the germline V gene are MNHNS and SASEGT. The V gene end was trimmed by 6 bases and the J gene end by 4 bases; junction bases not matched to a gene: 8. This CDR3 contains 15 residues. The CDR3 protein is CASRATTGGTGELFF. CDR3 coding DNA: TGTGCCAGCAGGGCGACGACGGGGGGCACCGGGGAGCTGTTTTTT.

The chain uses TRBV5-1 and TRBJ2-5; 8 nucleotides line up with TRBD2. This CDR3 spans 14 amino acids. CDR1 and CDR2 (germline): SGHRS, YFSETQ. V shed 4 bases and J 4 bases; nucleotides not matched to a gene: 6. CDR3 coding DNA: TGCGCCAGCAGCCCGGCGGGGGGATTAGAGACCCAGTACTTC. It specifies CASSPAGGLETQYF.

The chain has TRBV15 and TRBJ2-2, with D unclear. Trimming cost V 0 bases and J 4 bases, with 3 bases left between them. The CDR3 has 13 amino acids. Germline V lookup: CDR1 LNHNV, CDR2 YYDKDF (reference sequence). The CDR3 loop reads CATSRDFTGELFF. The CDR3 DNA follows: TGTGCCACCAGCAGAGATTTCACCGGGGAGCTGTTTTTT.

Regarding this clone: The junction departs from the called germline gene at one end, perhaps through a read error. The J gene is TRBJ2-7, the V gene TRBV29-1, with D tentatively TRBD2 (5 bases). The CDR3 covers 12 residues. CDR1 is SQVTM and CDR2 is ANQGSEA in the germline V gene. CDR3 DNA sequence: TGCAGCGTTGAAGATGGAGGCGCCGTTCCAGACTTC. This codes for CSVEDGGAVPDF.

The gene calls are TRBV15 and TRBJ1-1; maybe TRBD1 (5 bases). The length of the CDR3 is 14 residues. The germline V gene encodes CDR1 LNHNV and CDR2 YYDKDF (reference sequence). Trimming cost V 4 bases and J 5 bases, with 14 bases left between them. CDR3 coding DNA: TGTGCCACCAGCAATCAGGCCAGGGAAACTGAAGCTTTCTTT. This translates into CATSNQARETEAFF.

This rearrangement joins TRBV29-1 to TRBJ2-1; 14 bases line up with TRBD2. The CDR3 contains 18 residues. V trimming: 3 bases; J trimming: 5 bases; junction bases outside the gene matches: 12. Looked up from germline, CDR1 is SQVTM and CDR2 is ANQGSEA. The CDR3 spells CSVDALTSGGAVDNEQFF. In DNA, the CDR3 is TGCAGCGTTGATGCCCTGACTAGCGGGGGGGCTGTTGACAATGAGCAGTTCTTC.

The chain employs TRBV29-1 and TRBJ2-6; 10 bases align to TRBD1. The CDR3 has 17 amino acids. Looked up from germline, CDR1 is SQVTM and CDR2 is ANQGSEA. The trim removed 4 bases at V and 0 bases at J, leaving 6 bases unmatched. The CDR3, as DNA: TGCAGCGTTGGGACCGGGACAGGGGCCTCTGGGGCCAACGTCCTGACTTTC. Its translation: CSVGTGTGASGANVLTF.

This clone was detected only once. The rearrangement links TRBV9 to TRBJ2-1, with 7 positions matching TRBD2. Germline CDR1 is SGDLS and CDR2 is YYNGEE. There are 15 residues in the CDR3. Trimming cost V 0 bases and J 3 bases; bases outside gene matches: 3. The CDR3 nucleotides read TGTGCCAGCAGCGTAGAGTCTAGCGGCTACAATGAGCAGTTCTTC. Protein product: CASSVESSGYNEQFF.

This clone was counted only a few times. The chain recombines TRBV28 with TRBJ1-1, with D possibly being TRBD1 (5 bases). V shed 7 bases and J shed 5 bases, with 23 bases lying between them. Germline V gene data show CDR1 as MDHEN and CDR2 as SYDVKM. CDR3 length: 16 residues. The CDR3 loop is CASTLSWGGMGTEAFF. The CDR3 DNA sequence: TGTGCCAGCACCCTATCCTGGGGGGGTATGGGTACTGAAGCTTTCTTT.

The chain recombines TRBV30 with TRBJ2-3, with D possibly TRBD2 on 5 matching bases. V dropped 8 bases and J dropped 3 bases, with 15 bases sitting between them. This CDR3 has 13 amino acids. Germline V gives CDR1 GTSNPN, CDR2 SVGIG (reference sequence). As DNA, the CDR3 is TGTGCCGCAAACGCAGCGGAAACAGATACGCAGTATTTT. It is translated as CAANAAETDTQYF.

This chain joins TRBV7-2 and TRBJ2-1; 8 bases align to TRBD1. V was clipped by 5 bases and J by 6 bases; unmatched bases: 9. This CDR3 comprises 15 residues. From germline, CDR1 is SGHTA and CDR2 FQGNSA. CDR3 nucleotide sequence: TGTGCCAGCAGCCCCGGGACAGGAAGGGCCAATGAGCAGTTCTTC. This sequence encodes CASSPGTGRANEQFF.

This chain links TRBV11-1 with TRBJ2-7; 15 bases agree with TRBD2. The CDR3 totals 16 residues. J was trimmed by 6 bases and V by 5 bases; bases with no gene match: 8. Germline V CDR1 and CDR2: SGHAT, FQDESV (reference sequence). Written as DNA, the CDR3 is TGTGCCAGCAGCCGAGGACTAGCGGGGGGGCCGATCGAGCAGTACTTC. Its translation: CASSRGLAGGPIEQYF.

The V and J genes are TRBV28 and TRBJ1-2; 11 bases are a match to TRBD1. Germline lookup yields CDR1 MDHEN and CDR2 SYDVKM. After removal of 7 bases from V and 6 bases from J, the junction contained 7 bases not matched to a gene. The CDR3 totals 14 residues. The CDR3 sequence: CASTRWDRGDGYTF. The CDR3 nucleotides are TGTGCCAGCACCCGTTGGGACAGGGGGGATGGCTACACCTTC.

The chain couples TRBV15 to TRBJ1-5, with D possibly being TRBD1 (5 bases). Germline CDR1 is LNHNV and CDR2 is YYDKDF (reference sequence). The V end lost 0 bases, the J end lost 11 bases, and 8 bases lay between the germline ends. CDR3 length equals 12 residues. The CDR3: CATSRDLGAQHF. The CDR3 DNA reads TGTGCCACCAGCAGAGATTTGGGGGCCCAGCATTTT.